This T cell receptor (beta chain) was identified during a study of shared clonotypes between healthy human individuals. Method: immunoSEQ multiplex PCR; TCRdb's copy keeps in-frame clones and lacks some. The data show about 2.1 million clones, with 90% to 95% seen just once and around 1.7% held by the top ten. CD45RO-negative cells were positively selected for CCR7, leaving out terminally differentiated effector memory CD45RA+ cells. With V trimmed by 0 bases and J by 4 bases, 5 bases remained unmatched. From germline, CDR1 is SGHVS and CDR2 FQNEAQ. CDR3 size: 15 residues. The sequenced sample was naive CD8+ T cells from PBMCs. The sequence derives from a man aged 18 to 35 in good health. Some clones in this sample may be carry-over from other donors' samples. This chain joins TRBV7-8 and TRBJ2-5, with 7 bases fitting TRBD2. CDR3 sequence reads: CASSLAGEGLETQYF. In DNA form, the CDR3 reads TGTGCCAGCAGCTTAGCGGGGGAGGGTTTAGAGACCCAGTACTTC.